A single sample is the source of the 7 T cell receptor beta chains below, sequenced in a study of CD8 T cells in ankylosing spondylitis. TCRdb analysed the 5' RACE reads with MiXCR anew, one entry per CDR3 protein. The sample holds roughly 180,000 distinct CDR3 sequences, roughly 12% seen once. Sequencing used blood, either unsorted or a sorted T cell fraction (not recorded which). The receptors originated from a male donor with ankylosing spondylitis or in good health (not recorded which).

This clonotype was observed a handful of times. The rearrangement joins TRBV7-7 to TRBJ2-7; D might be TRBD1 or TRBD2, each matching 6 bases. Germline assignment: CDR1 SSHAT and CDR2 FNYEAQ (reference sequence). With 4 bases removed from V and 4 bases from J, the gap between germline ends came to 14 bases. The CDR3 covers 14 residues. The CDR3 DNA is TGTGCCAGCAGCTCGGGACACGGGACTTACGAGCAGTACTTC. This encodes CASSSGHGTYEQYF. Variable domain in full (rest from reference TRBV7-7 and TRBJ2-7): GAGVSQSPRYKVTKRGQDVTLRCDPISSHATLYWYQQALGQGPEFLTYFNYEAQPDKSGLPSDRFSAERPEGSISTLTIQRTEQRDSAMYRCASSSGHGTYEQYFGPGTRLTVT.

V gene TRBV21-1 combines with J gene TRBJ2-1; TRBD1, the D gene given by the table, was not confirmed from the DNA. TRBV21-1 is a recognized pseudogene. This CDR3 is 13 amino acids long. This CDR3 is CAIPPYRAHEQFF. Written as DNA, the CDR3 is TGTGCCATTCCACCCTACAGGGCACATGAGCAGTTCTTC.

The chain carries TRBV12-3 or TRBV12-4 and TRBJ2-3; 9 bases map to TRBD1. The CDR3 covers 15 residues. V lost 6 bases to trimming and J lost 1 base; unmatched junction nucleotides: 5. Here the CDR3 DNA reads TGTGCCAGCAGGTTAACAGGGGGCGGCACAGATACGCAGTATTTT. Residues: CASRLTGGGTDTQYF.

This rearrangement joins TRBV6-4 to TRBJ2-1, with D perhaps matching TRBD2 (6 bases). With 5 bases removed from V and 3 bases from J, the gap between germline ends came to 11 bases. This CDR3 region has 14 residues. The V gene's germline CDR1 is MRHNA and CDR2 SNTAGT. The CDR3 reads CASSPGGNYNEQFF. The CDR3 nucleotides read TGTGCCAGCAGTCCCGGGGGAAACTACAATGAGCAGTTCTTC.

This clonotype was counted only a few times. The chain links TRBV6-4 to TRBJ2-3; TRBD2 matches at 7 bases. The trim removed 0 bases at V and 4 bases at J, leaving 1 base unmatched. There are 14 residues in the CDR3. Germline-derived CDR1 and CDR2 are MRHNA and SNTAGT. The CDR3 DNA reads TGTGCCAGCAGTGACTCAGCGGGACCAGATACGCAGTATTTT. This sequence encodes CASSDSAGPDTQYF.

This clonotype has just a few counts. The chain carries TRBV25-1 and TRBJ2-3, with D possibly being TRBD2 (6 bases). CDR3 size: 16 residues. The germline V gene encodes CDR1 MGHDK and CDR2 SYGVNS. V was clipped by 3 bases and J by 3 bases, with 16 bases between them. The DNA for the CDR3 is TGTGCCAGCAGTGACACCACCCCCGGGGGTACAGATACGCAGTATTTT. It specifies CASSDTTPGGTDTQYF.

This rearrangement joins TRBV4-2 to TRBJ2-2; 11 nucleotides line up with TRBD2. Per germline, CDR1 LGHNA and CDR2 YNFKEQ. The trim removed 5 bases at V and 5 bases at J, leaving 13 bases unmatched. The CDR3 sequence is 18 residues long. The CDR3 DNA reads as TGTGCCAGCAGCAAAGGGACTAGCGGAGAGGGTAGGACCGGGGAGCTGTTTTTT. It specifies CASSKGTSGEGRTGELFF.